This TCR beta chain comes out of a study of control samples from healthy donors and cancer patients. TCRdb keeps only in-frame clones here, not all; method: immunoSEQ multiplex PCR. The table has around 130,000 clones, around nine tenths seen once; the top ten hold about 3.2%. The sample comprised blood. The TCR originated in a man in his forties or fifties in good health.

In nucleotides, the CDR3 is TGTGCCAGCAGCTTAGCCGGACAGGGGATTCGATCTGGAAACACCATATATTTT. Protein sequence: CASSLAGQGIRSGNTIYF. V usage is TRBV7-2 and J usage is TRBJ1-3; 9 nucleotides line up with TRBD1. CDR1 and CDR2 from the germline V gene are SGHTA and FQGNSA. V was pared by 0 bases and J by 1 base, with 7 bases of the junction left unmatched. This CDR3 comprises 18 residues.